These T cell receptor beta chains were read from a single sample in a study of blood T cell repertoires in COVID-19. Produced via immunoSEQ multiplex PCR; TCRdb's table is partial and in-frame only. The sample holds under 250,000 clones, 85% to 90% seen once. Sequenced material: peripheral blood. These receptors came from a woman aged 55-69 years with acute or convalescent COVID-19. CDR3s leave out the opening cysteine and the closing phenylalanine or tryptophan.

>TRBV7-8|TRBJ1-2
ASSLALQGYGYT
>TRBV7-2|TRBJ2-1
ASSLELAGGNEQF
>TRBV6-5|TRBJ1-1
ASTLAGFANTEAF
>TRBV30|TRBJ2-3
AWSVGGLAGDTQY
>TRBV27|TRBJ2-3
ASGREIGADTQY
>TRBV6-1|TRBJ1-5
ASSEVRNQPQH
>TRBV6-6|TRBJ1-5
ASIQTGGLGQPQH
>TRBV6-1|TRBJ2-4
ASSEALTGQLAKNIQY
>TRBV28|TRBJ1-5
ASSPPGYSNQPQH
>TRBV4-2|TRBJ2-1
ASSQHQREGDNEQF
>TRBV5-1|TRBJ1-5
ASSPGTGGNQPQH
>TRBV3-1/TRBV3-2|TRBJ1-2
ASSQNLGQGSGYT
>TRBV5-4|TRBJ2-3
ASSPGTSLQGTQY
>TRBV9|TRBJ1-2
ASSVGWGLSGYT
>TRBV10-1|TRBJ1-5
ASRTGINQPQH
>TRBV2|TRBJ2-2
ASKKEGPRAAGELF
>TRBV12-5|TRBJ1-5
ASGLVLSSGQGVAQH
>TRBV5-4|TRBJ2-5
ASSMGRQETQY
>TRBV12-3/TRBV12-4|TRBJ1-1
ASGLMNTEAF
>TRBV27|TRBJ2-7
ASSLRDRAGEQY
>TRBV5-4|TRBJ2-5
ASSLYSRQETQY
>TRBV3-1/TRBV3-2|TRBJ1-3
ASSRQGISDTIY
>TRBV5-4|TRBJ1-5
ASSLAGTDLPQH
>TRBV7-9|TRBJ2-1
ASSFSGPYNEQF
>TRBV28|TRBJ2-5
ASTQTGGWRETQY
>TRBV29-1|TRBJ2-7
SVAGLAAYEQY
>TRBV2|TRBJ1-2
ASAGSRLAYYGYT
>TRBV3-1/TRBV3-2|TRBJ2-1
ASSHGGAEMSEQF
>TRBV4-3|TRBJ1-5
ASSQDFDRDQPQH
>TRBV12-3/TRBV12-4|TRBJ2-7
ASSLEDRYEQY
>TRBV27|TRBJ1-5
ASSLAGGNQPQH
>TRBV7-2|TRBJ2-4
ASSGGTGYSDIQY
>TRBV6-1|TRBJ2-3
ASSEQLAGGPTDTQY
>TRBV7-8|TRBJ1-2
ASSLVAGPTNYGYT
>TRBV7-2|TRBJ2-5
ASTLIKGGLAGVETQY
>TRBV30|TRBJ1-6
AWGHGGNSPLH
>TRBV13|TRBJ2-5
ASSLGLVAGVGTQY
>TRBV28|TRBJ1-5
ASSFRARSNQPQH
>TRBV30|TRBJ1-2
AWRPTGWDYGYT
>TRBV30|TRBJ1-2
AWSVTGGYT
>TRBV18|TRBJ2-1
ASSPSQGRVNEQF
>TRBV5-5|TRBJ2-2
ASSQTSGLTGELF
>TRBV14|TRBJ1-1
ASSTRTGSGNTEAF
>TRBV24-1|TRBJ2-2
ATSEQGFTGELF
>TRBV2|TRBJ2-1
ASAEEGQSYNEQF
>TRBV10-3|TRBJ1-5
AISESGSQPQH
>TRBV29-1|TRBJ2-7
SVSPMSSYEQY
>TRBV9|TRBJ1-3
ASSPGRAKTGNTIY
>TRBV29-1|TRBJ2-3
SFVGLAGEWGTDTQY
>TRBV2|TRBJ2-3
ASSWTGSADTQY